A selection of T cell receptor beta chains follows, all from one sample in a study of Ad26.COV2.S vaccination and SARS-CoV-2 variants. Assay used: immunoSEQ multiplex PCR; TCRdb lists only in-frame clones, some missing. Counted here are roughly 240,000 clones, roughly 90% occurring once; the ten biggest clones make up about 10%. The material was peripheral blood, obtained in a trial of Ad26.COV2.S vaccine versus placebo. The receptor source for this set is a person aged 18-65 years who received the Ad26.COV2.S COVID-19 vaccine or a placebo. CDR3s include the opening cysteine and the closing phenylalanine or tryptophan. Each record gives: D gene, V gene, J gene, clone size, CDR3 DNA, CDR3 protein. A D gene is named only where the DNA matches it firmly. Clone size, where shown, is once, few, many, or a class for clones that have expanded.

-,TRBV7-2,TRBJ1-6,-,TGTGCCAGCAGCTTATCCCGGCTTAGGGATTCACCCCTCCACTTT,CASSLSRLRDSPLHF
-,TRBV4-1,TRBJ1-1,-,TGCGCCAGCAGCCAAGATCTTCGGGGGGTACGGACTGAAGCTTTCTTT,CASSQDLRGVRTEAFF
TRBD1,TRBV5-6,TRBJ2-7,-,TGTGCCAGCAGCGGGCAGGGGGTCACCTACGAGCAGTACTTC,CASSGQGVTYEQYF
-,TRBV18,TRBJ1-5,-,TGTGCCAGCTCACCGCCCGGGGGGTTGCATCAGCCCCAGCATTTT,CASSPPGGLHQPQHF
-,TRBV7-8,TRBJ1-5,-,TGTGCCAGCAGCTTAGGAGAGGGCGCGGGGAATCAGCCCCAGCATTTT,CASSLGEGAGNQPQHF
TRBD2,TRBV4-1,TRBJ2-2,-,TGCGCCAGCAGCCAAACCCCAGCGGGGACTAACACCGGGGAGCTGTTTTTT,CASSQTPAGTNTGELFF
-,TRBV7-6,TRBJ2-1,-,TGTGCCAGCGGGGTTCTCTCCTACAATGAGCAGTTCTTC,CASGVLSYNEQFF
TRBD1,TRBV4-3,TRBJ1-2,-,TGCGCCAGCAGCCAAGAAAACAGGGGGCACGGCTACACCTTC,CASSQENRGHGYTF
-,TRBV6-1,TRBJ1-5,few,TGTGCCAGCAGTGAATCCGTAATCCGTAGCAATCAGCCCCAGCATTTT,CASSESVIRSNQPQHF
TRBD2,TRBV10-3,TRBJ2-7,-,TGTGCCATCAGTGAAGGACTAGCGGACCGTTACGAGCAGTACTTC,CAISEGLADRYEQYF
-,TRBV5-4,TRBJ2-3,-,TGTGCCAGCAGCTTTGAAGGGCCACGTTCGGATACGCAGTATTTT,CASSFEGPRSDTQYF
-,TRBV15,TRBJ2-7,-,TGTGCCACCAGCAGAGGAACGGACCGGGGGAGCGAGCAGTACTTC,CATSRGTDRGSEQYF
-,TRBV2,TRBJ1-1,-,TGTGCCAGCAGTGACCCCGTCCCGAACACTGAAGCTTTCTTT,CASSDPVPNTEAFF
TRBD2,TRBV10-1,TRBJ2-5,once,TGCGCCAGCAGTGATCAGCGGGGGGACGAAGAGACCCAGTACTTC,CASSDQRGDEETQYF
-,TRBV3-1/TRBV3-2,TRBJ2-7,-,TGTGCCAGCAGCCAAGATTTATGGGGAGCCGAGCAGTACTTC,CASSQDLWGAEQYF
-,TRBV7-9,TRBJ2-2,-,TGTGCCAGCAGCCTCAGGGTGACCGGGGAGCTGTTTTTT,CASSLRVTGELFF
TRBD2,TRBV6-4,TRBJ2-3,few,TGTGCCAGCAGTGACGGGACCAGCGGGGGGCCGGATACGCAGTATTTT,CASSDGTSGGPDTQYF
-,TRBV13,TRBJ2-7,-,TGTGCCAGCAGCTTAGGACGGTCCTCCTACGAGCAGTACTTC,CASSLGRSSYEQYF
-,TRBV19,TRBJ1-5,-,TGTGCCAGTAGTATGCGGAGGGGTGGTTATAGCAATCAGCCCCAGCATTTT,CASSMRRGGYSNQPQHF
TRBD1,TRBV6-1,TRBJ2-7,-,TGTGCCAGCAGTCCCCCGGGACAGGGGGGCTACGAGCAGTACTTC,CASSPPGQGGYEQYF
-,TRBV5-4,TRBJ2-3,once,TGTGCCAGCAGCTTGGGAGGTTTAAGAGATACGCAGTATTTT,CASSLGGLRDTQYF
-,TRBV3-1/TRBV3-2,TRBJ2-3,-,TGTGCCAGCAGCCAAGGGGGGGCAGATACGCAGTATTTT,CASSQGGADTQYF
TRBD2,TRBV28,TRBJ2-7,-,TGTGCCAGCAGTTTGGGACTAGCGGTCTACGAGCAGTACTTC,CASSLGLAVYEQYF
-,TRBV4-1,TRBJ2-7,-,TGCGCCAGCAGCCCAGACGAGTCAGGGAGAGGACGAGAGCAGTACTTC,CASSPDESGRGREQYF
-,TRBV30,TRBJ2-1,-,TGTGCCTGGAGTGTAATAAAGGTGGCCTACAATGAGCAGTTCTTC,CAWSVIKVAYNEQFF
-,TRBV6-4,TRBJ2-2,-,TGTGCCAGCAGTGACTCGTTTCTGGTCGGGGAGCTGTTTTTT,CASSDSFLVGELFF
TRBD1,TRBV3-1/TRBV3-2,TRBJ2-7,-,TGTGCCAGCAGCCCCGGGACAGGGACCTACGAGCAGTACTTC,CASSPGTGTYEQYF
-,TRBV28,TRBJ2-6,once,TGTGCCAGCACCTCATTGAAGGTTGGGGCCAACGTCCTGACTTTC,CASTSLKVGANVLTF
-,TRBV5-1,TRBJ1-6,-,TGCGCCAGCAGCTTGTTTACAGCCAATTCACCCCTCCACTTT,CASSLFTANSPLHF
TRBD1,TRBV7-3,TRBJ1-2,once,TGTGCCAGCAGCTTTACCCTGACAGGGTCCCATGGCTACACCTTC,CASSFTLTGSHGYTF
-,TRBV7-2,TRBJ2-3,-,TGTGCCAGCAGCTTAGTTTGGCGGGGTGGGACAGATACGCAGTATTTT,CASSLVWRGGTDTQYF
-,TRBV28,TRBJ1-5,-,TGTGCCAGCAGTTTAATCGGACAGTTTTGGGATCAGCCCCAGCATTTT,CASSLIGQFWDQPQHF
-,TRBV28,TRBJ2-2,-,TGTGCCAGCAACGGCCCGTCGCTACGCACCGGGGAGCTGTTTTTT,CASNGPSLRTGELFF
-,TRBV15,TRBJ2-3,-,TGTGCCACCAGCAGAGATCATTTAGGCACAGATACGCAGTATTTT,CATSRDHLGTDTQYF
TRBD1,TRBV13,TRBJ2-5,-,TGTGCCAGCAGCTCGAGGACAGGGAAGCGAGAGACCCAGTACTTC,CASSSRTGKRETQYF
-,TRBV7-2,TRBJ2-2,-,TGTGCCAGCAGCTTTTCTCCCACCGGGGAGCTGTTTTTT,CASSFSPTGELFF
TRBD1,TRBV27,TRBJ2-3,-,TGTGCCAGCACGGGACAGGACACAGATACGCAGTATTTT,CASTGQDTDTQYF
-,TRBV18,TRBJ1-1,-,TGTGCCAGCTCACCTCCGAAGGGCCCGAACACTGAAGCTTTCTTT,CASSPPKGPNTEAFF
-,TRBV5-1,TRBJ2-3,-,TGCGCCAGCAGCTTGGGGACAGTTGCCCGCGCAGATACGCAGTATTTT,CASSLGTVARADTQYF
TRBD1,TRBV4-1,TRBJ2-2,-,TGCGCCAGCAGCTTATCCGGGACAGGCAACACCGGGGAGCTGTTTTTT,CASSLSGTGNTGELFF
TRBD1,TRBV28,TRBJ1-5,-,TGTGCCAGCAGTTTCTCCGGGACAGGGAATCAGCCCCAGCATTTT,CASSFSGTGNQPQHF
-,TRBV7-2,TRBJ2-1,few,TGTGCCAGCAGCTTAGCGCTTGAGAGATACAATGAGCAGTTCTTC,CASSLALERYNEQFF
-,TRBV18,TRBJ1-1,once,TGTGCGTCGGGAGTGAACACTGAAGCTTTCTTT,CASGVNTEAFF
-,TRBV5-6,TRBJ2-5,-,TGTGCCAGCAGCTTGGAATTGGGGGAAGTGTGGGAGACCCAGTACTTC,CASSLELGEVWETQYF
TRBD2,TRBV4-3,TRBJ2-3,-,TGCGCCAGCAGCCAAAATAGCGGGGGGGCAGATACGCAGTATTTT,CASSQNSGGADTQYF
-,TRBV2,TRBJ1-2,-,TGTGCCAGCAGTGAAGGCGGGGGGGGACAAGGTGATGGCTACACCTTC,CASSEGGGGQGDGYTF
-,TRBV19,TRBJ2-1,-,TGTGCCACGAAGAGGGATGAGCAGTTCTTC,CATKRDEQFF
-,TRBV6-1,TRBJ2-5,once,TGTGCCAGCAGTGAATGGGAGCACCCTAGCGAGACCCAGTACTTC,CASSEWEHPSETQYF
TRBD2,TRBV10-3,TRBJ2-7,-,TGTGCCATCAGTCGACTTTCGGGACTAGCGGGAGCGAACGACTACGAGCAGTACTTC,CAISRLSGLAGANDYEQYF
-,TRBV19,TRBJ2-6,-,TGTGCCAGTAGTCCTAGTGGTGGGGCCAACGTCCTGACTTTC,CASSPSGGANVLTF
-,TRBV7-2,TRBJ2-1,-,TGTGCCAGCAGCCCGGACACTTACAATGAGCAGTTCTTC,CASSPDTYNEQFF
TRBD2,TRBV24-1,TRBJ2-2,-,TGTGCCACCAGTGATTTCCAAAGCGGGGGCCAGGGCGGGGAGCTGTTTTTT,CATSDFQSGGQGGELFF
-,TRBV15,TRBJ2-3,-,TGTGCCACCAGCAGAAATAAGGGGGTCGGCACAGATACGCAGTATTTT,CATSRNKGVGTDTQYF
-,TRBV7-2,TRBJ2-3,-,TGTGCCAGCAGCTTAACGGGGGCGGTTAGCACAGATACGCAGTATTTT,CASSLTGAVSTDTQYF
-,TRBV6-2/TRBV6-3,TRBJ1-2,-,TGTGCCAGCAGTTACATTACGGGGAGCTATGGCTACACCTTC,CASSYITGSYGYTF